These 10 T cell receptor beta chains share one sample of origin, sequenced in a study of shared clonotypes between healthy human individuals. Measured with immunoSEQ multiplex PCR; TCRdb has only the in-frame clones, and not every one. Seen here are around 580,000 clones, 95% to 98% observed once, and the top ten hold 0.3%. CD45RO-negative cells were positively selected for CCR7, leaving out terminally differentiated effector memory CD45RA+ cells. The material sequenced was naive CD8+ T cells sorted from blood. Source of these receptors: a young man in good health.

This clone has a single count. The chain's CDR3 is CATSMFGGSWELFF. The DNA for the CDR3 is TGTGCCACCAGCATGTTTGGCGGGAGTTGGGAGCTGTTTTTT. The rearrangement uses TRBV15 and TRBJ2-2; 7 bases line up with TRBD2. With 4 bases clipped from V and 9 bases from J, the junction kept 8 bases outside the gene matches. This CDR3 is 14 amino acids long. Germline loops: CDR1 LNHNV, CDR2 YYDKDF (reference sequence).

The rearrangement uses TRBV7-3 and TRBJ2-5, with D possibly matching TRBD2 (6 bases). V was shortened by 1 base and J by 3 bases, with 12 bases between the two germline ends. The length of the CDR3 is 15 residues. Looked up from germline, CDR1 is SGHTA and CDR2 is FQGTGA. CDR3 coding DNA: TGTGCCAGCAGCTTAATGGGATCGGGGGAAGAGACCCAGTACTTC. This gives the protein CASSLMGSGEETQYF.

The chain employs TRBV4-2 and TRBJ2-5, with 7 bases matching TRBD1. With 1 base clipped from V and 6 bases from J, the junction kept 8 bases outside the gene matches. Germline V lookup: CDR1 LGHNA, CDR2 YNFKEQ. The CDR3 spans 15 residues. The CDR3, as DNA: TGTGCCAGCAGCCAAGGAGGGGGCGAGGGTAAGACCCAGTACTTC. Translated: CASSQGGGEGKTQYF.

About this clone itself: The sample carries other DNA sequences with the same CDR3. This chain connects TRBV7-6 to TRBJ2-2, with D hard to call. The V gene lost 0 bases and the J gene lost 6 bases, with 2 bases spanning the gap. Germline values: CDR1 SGHVS, CDR2 FNYEAQ. The CDR3 contains 12 residues. CDR3: CASSLASGELFF. The CDR3 region has the DNA TGTGCCAGCAGCTTAGCTTCCGGGGAGCTGTTTTTT. Using reference TRBV7-6 and TRBJ2-2 for the parts outside the CDR3, the full variable domain is GAGVSQSPRYKVTKRGQDVALRCDPISGHVSLYWYRQALGQGPEFLTYFNYEAQQDKSGLPNDRFSAERPEGSISTLTIQRTEQRDSAMYRCASSLASGELFFGEGSRLTVL.

J is TRBJ2-1 and V is TRBV18; D gene uncertain. The CDR3 runs 12 residues. V was clipped by 3 bases and J by 3 bases, with 3 bases between them. Germline CDR1 is KGHSH and CDR2 is LQKENI. The CDR3 reads CASSPRYNEQFF. CDR3 nucleotide sequence: TGTGCCAGCTCACCTCGCTACAATGAGCAGTTCTTC.

This rearrangement joins TRBV13 to TRBJ2-2; D gene unclear. Germline V gene lookup returns CDR1 PRHDT and CDR2 FYEKMQ (reference sequence). With 6 bases removed from V and 0 bases from J, the gap between germline ends came to 5 bases. This CDR3 contains 13 residues. The CDR3 DNA sequence: TGTGCCAGCAGTGGATCGAACACCGGGGAGCTGTTTTTT. Protein sequence: CASSGSNTGELFF.

The genes are TRBV5-6 and TRBJ2-1, with D hard to call. Germline CDR1 is SGHDT and CDR2 is YYEEEE. The CDR3 totals 13 residues. The ends were cut back, 0 bases at V and 6 bases at J, with 7 bases in the middle. CDR3 amino acids: CASSLGDFNEQFF. The CDR3 region has the DNA TGTGCCAGCAGCTTGGGTGACTTCAATGAGCAGTTCTTC.

The CDR3 DNA reads as TGTGCCAGTAGTATAGTCGGACTCAATCAGCCCCAGCATTTT. This translates into CASSIVGLNQPQHF. The chain joins TRBV19 to TRBJ1-5, with D unclear. Trimming cost V 1 base and J 3 bases, with 7 bases left between them. Looked up from germline, CDR1 is LNHDA and CDR2 is SQIVND (reference sequence). The CDR3 is 14 residues long.

The genes are TRBV28 and TRBJ2-7; a possible D gene is TRBD2 (7 bases). CDR3 length: 15 residues. The V gene's germline CDR1 is MDHEN and CDR2 SYDVKM. With 3 bases removed from V and 4 bases from J, the gap between germline ends came to 16 bases. The CDR3 DNA follows: TGTGCCAGCAGTTTCGCCTCCGGGGGGCAGTACGAGCAGTACTTC. Amino acids: CASSFASGGQYEQYF.

The V call is TRBV27, the J call TRBJ1-5, with D perhaps TRBD1 (6 bases). Germline V gene sequence: CDR1 MNHEY, CDR2 SMNVEV (reference sequence). The CDR3 loop spans 14 amino acids. The V end was cut by 5 bases, the J end by 7 bases, with 15 bases between. DNA of the CDR3: TGTGCCAGCAGTAATCACGGGGGCGGGCAGCCCCAGCATTTT. Protein product: CASSNHGGGQPQHF.